This T cell receptor beta chain was recorded in a study of blood T cells in healthy people across ages. The study, taken as a whole, reports: Estimates of total diversity, which came from one million sequenced T cells, were considered to be underestimates.

Healthy Caucasians from Russia aged about 6 to 100 served as donors. Together with a sample-barcoded 5' primer, a J-beta primer mix was included in a second PCR lasting about 6 to 11 cycles. TCRdb used MiXCR to reprocess the 5' RACE reads, holding one entry per CDR3 protein. The sample lists about 1.4 million distinct CDR3 sequences, approximately 59% occurring once. V lost 5 bases to trimming and J lost 0 bases; unmatched junction nucleotides: 9. This CDR3 contains 17 residues. Note on this clonotype: The antigen remains undetermined.

This receptor was taken from a man younger than 35 in good health. V usage is TRBV12-3 or TRBV12-4 and J usage is TRBJ2-2; 7 nucleotides align to TRBD2. The source material was blood. The CDR3 loop is CASSPGGGSANTGELFF. In DNA, the CDR3 is TGTGCCAGCAGTCCGGGGGGAGGGAGCGCGAACACCGGGGAGCTGTTTTTT.